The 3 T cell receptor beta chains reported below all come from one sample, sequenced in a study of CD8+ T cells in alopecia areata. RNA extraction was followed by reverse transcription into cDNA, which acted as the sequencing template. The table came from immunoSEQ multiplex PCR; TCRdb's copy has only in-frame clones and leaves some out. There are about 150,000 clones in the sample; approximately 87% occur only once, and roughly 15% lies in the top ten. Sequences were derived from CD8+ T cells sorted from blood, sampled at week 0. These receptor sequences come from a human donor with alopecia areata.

As DNA, the CDR3 is TGCGCCAGCAGCGCCGATACAGGGTCGGGCAATCAGCCCCAGCATTTT. Its protein is CASSADTGSGNQPQHF. The chain has TRBV5-1 and TRBJ1-5; possible D gene TRBD1, 6 bases. The germline V and J ends were trimmed by 4 bases and 2 bases, with 16 bases remaining between them. The CDR3 covers 16 residues. Germline loops: CDR1 SGHRS, CDR2 YFSETQ.

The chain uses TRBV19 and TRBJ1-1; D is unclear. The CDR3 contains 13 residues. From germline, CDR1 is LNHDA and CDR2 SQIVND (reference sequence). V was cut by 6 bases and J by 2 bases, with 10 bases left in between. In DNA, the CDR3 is TGTGCCAGTAGCGACCATATTAACACTGAAGCTTTCTTT. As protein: CASSDHINTEAFF.

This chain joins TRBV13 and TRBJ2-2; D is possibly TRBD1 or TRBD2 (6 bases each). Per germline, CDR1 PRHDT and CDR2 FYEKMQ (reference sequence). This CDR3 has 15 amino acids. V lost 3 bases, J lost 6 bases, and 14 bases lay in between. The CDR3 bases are TGTGCCAGCAGCTTCGCCGAGGGGGGCGCCGGGGAGCTGTTTTTT. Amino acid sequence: CASSFAEGGAGELFF.